This T cell receptor (beta chain) was sequenced in a study of T-cell memory formation after mild COVID-19 listed by TCRdb under 2021. Turning to the overall study: Most TCR sequence clusters were specific to one of the two donors. In a couple of donors, T-cell clones that expanded and contracted after mild COVID-19 were tracked by sequencing TCRalpha and TCRbeta repertoires over time. Two young, previously healthy adult volunteers, one female and one male, were included in the cohort.

Ficoll-Paque density gradient centrifugation was used to isolate PBMCs. Sequencing instrument: Illumina NovaSeq 6000. TCRalpha and TCRbeta cDNA libraries were constructed by 5'RACE with constant-segment primers, with sample barcodes and unique molecular identifiers being introduced. RNA was extracted from every sample with Trizol reagent. Libraries were amplified in two PCR steps, with a second sample barcode and Illumina TruSeq adapters added in the second step. The libraries were sequenced on an Illumina NovaSeq using 2 x 150 bp paired-end reads. The original methods were these. With migec v1.2.7, reads were demultiplexed and then collapsed into UMI-guided consensus sequences. With mixcr v2.1.11, UMI consensuses were aligned to TRA and TRB V and J templates and assembled into clonotypes. Expanded or contracted clonotypes were those called significant by both edgeR and NoisET, with noise models trained on biological replicates. For edgeR calls, the thresholds were a false discovery rate-adjusted p below 0.01 and a log2 fold-change of 1. As an exploratory analysis of dynamics, max-normalized trajectories of the 1000 most abundant clonotypes were examined with PCA combined with hierarchical clustering. Separately sequenced CD4+ and CD8+ repertoires were used to assign the CD4 or CD8 phenotype of responding clones. TCRdb cleaned the public reads at Q25 with fastp, built clones with MiXCR and kept in-frame beta chains. Under each unique CDR3 protein, matching rows form one entry showing the most common genes and DNA. The V and J calls and clone size come from TCRdb's table, not from the authors' own analysis. The sample table contains around 300,000 distinct CDR3 sequences; only one count was recorded for roughly 18% of them. The ten largest clonotypes hold under 30% of the sample.

As for this clonotype: There is no known antigen for this receptor. No much larger clonotype is one base removed from it; base qualities were not supplied.

Looking up the germline V gene (reference sequence) yields CDR1 LNHDA and CDR2 SQIVND. The cysteine opens and the phenylalanine closes a CDR3 of 18 amino acids. Here the CDR3 DNA is all that survives: 54 bases in frame from base 1. The junction shows trimming of 7 bases on V and 4 bases on J, and the gene matches do not reach 14 bases of it. Overall results and qualifications from the work: Only a couple of mild cases were covered by the study, and larger cohorts that include severe cases with pre-infection samples were considered necessary. Clones contracting from day 15 to 85 had balanced CD4/CD8 phenotypes, while a second wave expanding from day 15 to 37 was biased towards CD4+. The detection of some responding clones in pre-infection memory suggests that pre-existing cross-reactive memory T cells joined the SARS-CoV-2 response. Whether the second-wave clones peaking on day 37 were SARS-CoV-2 specific was not confirmed. Contracting CD4+ clones appeared mostly in the CM and EM memory subsets, whereas CD8+ clones were enriched in EMRA.

The receptor was derived from a man aged 18 to 30 who had mild COVID-19 (a few samples of this study predate the infection). The sample titles of this study are shuffled in the database, so cell type and time point are left out; the donor was told from shared clones. Material for sequencing was PBMCs or a T cell subset sorted from them (not recorded which). The rearranged chain carries TRBV19 and TRBJ2-6, with 9 middle bases fitting TRBD1. The encoded CDR3 is CASISPPGQGSGANVLTF. The nucleotide sequence is given as TGTGCCAGTATCTCCCCCCCGGGACAGGGCTCAGGGGCCAACGTCCTGACTTTC.